These 24 T cell receptor beta chains came from one sample sequenced in a study (dated by TCRdb to between 2014 and 2017). Library creation used 5' RACE. Sequencing used an Illumina MiSeq. TCRdb took the public reads, trimmed them with fastp at Q25, ran MiXCR for clone calling and kept in-frame beta chains. Rows matching on CDR3 protein sequence are summarized as one entry with the most common DNA and genes. For this sample there are tens of thousands of distinct CDR3 sequences; 28% appear just once. The ten largest clonotypes hold 2.1% of the sample. The sequencing sample was made of naive CD4+ T cells sorted from blood. The sample's cell subset or site label, decoded: naive CD4+ T cells, CD4+CD45RA+CD25-. The source of these receptors is a female donor with breast cancer.

The sample holds many counts of this clonotype. This chain links TRBV6-2 or TRBV6-3 with TRBJ2-7, with 8 bases identical to TRBD2. The germline CDR1 and CDR2 sequences are MNHEY and SVGEGT. CDR3 length equals 15 residues. The trim removed 7 bases at V and 3 bases at J, leaving 11 bases unmatched. In DNA form, the CDR3 reads TGTGCCAGCACAGGACCCCAAGCGGGAGACTACGAGCAGTACTTC. Protein sequence: CASTGPQAGDYEQYF.

The table lists this clonotype with a few counts. The rearrangement links TRBV5-4 to TRBJ2-7; D gene uncertain. The CDR3 sequence is 17 residues long. The ends were cut back, 4 bases at V and 0 bases at J, with 20 bases in the middle. Germline-derived CDR1 and CDR2 are SGHNT and YYREEE (reference sequence). The chain's CDR3 is CASSTRSAGPSSYEQYF. In DNA, the CDR3 is TGTGCCAGCAGCACACGATCAGCAGGACCTAGCTCCTACGAGCAGTACTTC.

There are a few counts of this clonotype. The chain joins TRBV7-2 to TRBJ2-7, with 7 bases fitting TRBD1. Germline loops: CDR1 SGHTA, CDR2 FQGNSA. The ends lost 3 bases at V and 5 bases at J; junction bases unmatched: 10. This CDR3 has 15 amino acids. The CDR3 region is CASSFGQAGMNEQYF. CDR3 nucleotide sequence: TGTGCCAGCAGCTTTGGACAGGCCGGAATGAACGAGCAGTACTTC.

This chain joins TRBV11-2 and TRBJ2-3; tentatively, D is TRBD2 (6 bases). Germline V gene lookup returns CDR1 SGHAT and CDR2 FQNNGV. This CDR3 has 15 amino acids. V was cut by 4 bases and J by 4 bases, with 15 bases left in between. CDR3 loop: CASSSGGTRSDTQYF. The CDR3, as DNA: TGTGCCAGCAGCTCCGGGGGAACTAGGTCAGATACGCAGTATTTT. Filled out from reference TRBV11-2 and TRBJ2-3, the complete variable domain reads EAGVAQSPRYKIIEKRQSVAFWCNPISGHATLYWYQQILGQGPKLLIQFQNNGVVDDSQLPKDRFSAERLKGVDSTLKIQPAKLEDSAVYLCASSSGGTRSDTQYFGPGTRLTVL.

V usage is TRBV5-1 and J usage is TRBJ1-2; TRBD1 aligns across 10 bases. V lost 2 bases to trimming and J lost 8 bases; unmatched junction nucleotides: 9. The length of the CDR3 is 15 residues. From germline, CDR1 is SGHRS and CDR2 YFSETQ. CDR3 sequence reads: CASSFLGTGDQGYTF. In DNA, the CDR3 is TGCGCCAGCAGCTTTTTAGGGACAGGGGACCAGGGCTACACCTTC.

This clonotype has only one observation. Mismatch with germline at one junction end may stem from a read error. The V call is TRBV5-1, the J call TRBJ2-7, with no clear D. Germline values: CDR1 SGHRS, CDR2 YFSETQ. The CDR3 contains 11 residues. The CDR3 loop reads CASSSTYERYF. In DNA, the CDR3 is TGCGCCAGCAGCTCGACCTACGAGCGGTACTTC.

This chain uses TRBV4-1 with TRBJ1-3, with 9 bases matching TRBD1. V trimming: 2 bases; J trimming: 3 bases; junction bases outside the gene matches: 17. From germline, CDR1 is MGHRA and CDR2 YSYEKL. The CDR3 loop spans 20 amino acids. The CDR3 loop is CASSQRLAWTGAINGNTIYF. The CDR3 nucleotides read TGCGCCAGCAGCCAACGCTTGGCGTGGACAGGGGCTATTAATGGAAACACCATATATTTT.

This clonotype was detected ten times or more. The chain uses TRBV5-1 and TRBJ1-4; D gene ambiguous. The CDR3 is made up of 13 amino acids. Germline lookup yields CDR1 SGHRS and CDR2 YFSETQ. Trimming cost V 6 bases and J 0 bases, with 6 bases left between them. The CDR3 sequence is CASKEPTNEKLFF. The DNA of the CDR3 is TGCGCCAGCAAGGAACCAACTAATGAAAAACTGTTTTTT.

V gene TRBV30 combines with J gene TRBJ1-6; D unresolved. This CDR3 has 15 residues. The V gene's germline CDR1 is GTSNPN and CDR2 SVGIG (reference sequence). Trimming removed 3 bases from V and 9 bases from J, with 18 bases in between. The CDR3 sequence is CAWRVPGRFGSPLHF. The CDR3 DNA follows: TGTGCCTGGAGGGTACCCGGGCGGTTTGGTTCACCCCTCCACTTT.

Of note for this clonotype: The conserved final phenylalanine or tryptophan is absent from the CDR3, which likely points to a read error. The rearrangement joins TRBV12-3 or TRBV12-4 to TRBJ2-3; no clear D gene. Trimming shortened V by 5 bases and J by 7 bases, and 10 bases separated the two germline ends. The CDR3 spans 12 residues. The CDR3 DNA reads TGTGCCAGCAGTAAGCCCTTTTATACGCAGTATTCT. The encoded protein is CASSKPFYTQYS.

The chain joins TRBV2 to TRBJ2-3; 15 positions match TRBD2. The CDR3 spans 15 residues. Germline CDR1 is SNHLY and CDR2 is FYNNEI. Trimming removed 5 bases from V and 5 bases from J; junction bases left unmatched: 2. The CDR3 coding sequence is TGTGCCAGCAGTCCGGGACTAGCGGGAGGAGATACGCAGTATTTT. Translation: CASSPGLAGGDTQYF.

This clonotype was seen a handful of times. V is TRBV5-1 and J is TRBJ2-5; 7 positions agree with TRBD1. Trimming took 0 bases from V and 3 from J; bases not matched to a gene: 2. The CDR3 runs 14 residues. Germline V gene lookup returns CDR1 SGHRS and CDR2 YFSETQ. The CDR3 region is CASSLAGTEETQYF. The CDR3 DNA follows: TGCGCCAGCAGCTTGGCGGGGACAGAAGAGACCCAGTACTTC.

The chain uses TRBV7-2 and TRBJ2-7, with a possible D match to TRBD2 (6 bases). In germline, CDR1 is SGHTA, CDR2 FQGNSA. Trimming pared 3 bases from V and 2 bases from J, leaving 11 bases between. This CDR3 contains 14 residues. CDR3 region: CASSFAGGTYEQYF. For the CDR3, the DNA is TGTGCCAGCAGCTTCGCGGGCGGGACCTACGAGCAGTACTTC.

This clonotype was seen repeatedly, ten times or more. The chain is built from TRBV20-1 and TRBJ2-2; D remains unclear. CDR1 and CDR2 from the germline V gene are DFQATT and SNEGSKA (reference sequence). The CDR3 contains 12 residues. The germline V and J ends were trimmed by 7 bases and 6 bases, with 12 bases remaining between them. The CDR3 is CSVSYSSGELFF. DNA for the CDR3: TGCAGTGTCAGTTATTCGTCCGGGGAGCTGTTTTTT.

The chain is built from TRBV5-1 and TRBJ1-1; D is uncertain. Deletions cut 2 bases from V and 0 bases from J, with 5 bases between. CDR3 size: 13 residues. The germline gives CDR1 SGHRS, CDR2 YFSETQ. The CDR3 coding sequence is TGCGCCAGCAGCTTTTCGATGAACACTGAAGCTTTCTTT. Encoded protein: CASSFSMNTEAFF.

The rearrangement joins TRBV7-2 to TRBJ1-3; tentatively, D is TRBD1 (5 bases). Germline V CDR1 and CDR2: SGHTA, FQGNSA. This CDR3 contains 15 residues. V lost 1 base and J 4 bases, leaving 11 bases between the germline ends. CDR3: CASSLERGRGNTIYF. The DNA for the CDR3 is TGTGCCAGCAGCTTAGAGAGGGGACGAGGAAACACCATATATTTT.

Notes on this clonotype: Compared with germline, one end of the junction differs, possibly owing to a read error. The rearrangement uses TRBV9 and TRBJ2-1; the D gene is possibly TRBD2 (6 bases). The length of the CDR3 is 13 residues. Germline lookup yields CDR1 SGDLS and CDR2 YYNGEE. CDR3 nucleotides: TGTGCCGGCAGCGTAGTGGCGGGACTTGAGCAGTTCTTC. Translated: CAGSVVAGLEQFF.

CDR3 sequence reads: CASSVGQRNGYTF. Here the CDR3 DNA reads TGTGCCAGCAGCGTAGGGCAGCGAAATGGCTACACCTTC. This chain links TRBV9 with TRBJ1-2, with D unclear. The length of the CDR3 is 13 residues. Germline assignment: CDR1 SGDLS and CDR2 YYNGEE. Trimming removed 0 bases from V and 6 bases from J, with 9 bases in between. The full variable domain, in which reference TRBV9 and TRBJ1-2 provide the parts outside the CDR3, is DSGVTQTPKHLITATGQRVTLRCSPRSGDLSVYWYQQSLDQGLQFLIQYYNGEERAKGNILERFSAQQFPDLHSELNLSSLELGDSALYFCASSVGQRNGYTFGSGTRLTVV.

V usage is TRBV12-3 or TRBV12-4 and J usage is TRBJ2-5; D ambiguous. V was clipped by 7 bases and J by 2 bases, with 14 bases between them. This CDR3 spans 14 amino acids. Here the CDR3 reads CASKFTHGQETQYF. DNA of the CDR3: TGTGCCAGCAAGTTTACCCATGGTCAAGAGACCCAGTACTTC.

This clonotype showed up just a few times. The chain employs TRBV29-1 and TRBJ2-5; the D gene could be TRBD1 or TRBD2 (5 bases each). Between the trimmed V and J ends, which lost 5 bases and 1 base, there was a span of 11 bases. The CDR3 extends over 13 amino acids. Germline-derived CDR1 and CDR2 are SQVTM and ANQGSEA. The CDR3 spells CSVCRDVQETQYF. In nucleotides, the CDR3 is TGCAGCGTTTGCCGGGACGTCCAAGAGACCCAGTACTTC.

This clonotype was counted a few times. The V call is TRBV20-1, the J call TRBJ2-3; D not certain. CDR1 DFQATT and CDR2 SNEGSKA come from the germline V gene (reference sequence). V lost 0 bases and J lost 10, with 11 bases in between. This CDR3 is 12 amino acids long. The DNA of the CDR3 is TGCAGTGCTAGAGATCGGTTCGGATCGCAGTATTTT. Its translation is CSARDRFGSQYF.

This clonotype has more than one count but fewer than ten. The chain employs TRBV30 and TRBJ2-5; 8 nucleotides agree with TRBD2. The J segment lost 5 bases and the V segment lost 3 bases, leaving 8 bases of the junction unmatched. The CDR3 contains 14 residues. Germline assignment: CDR1 GTSNPN and CDR2 SVGIG (reference sequence). The CDR3 sequence: CAWSPGLAPETQYF. The CDR3 DNA is TGTGCCTGGAGCCCCGGACTAGCCCCTGAGACCCAGTACTTC.

This chain links TRBV4-2 with TRBJ2-7; D unclear. The V end was cut by 0 bases, the J end by 0 bases, with 9 bases between. CDR3 length equals 15 residues. Germline CDR1 is LGHNA and CDR2 is YNFKEQ. The CDR3 DNA reads TGTGCCAGCAGCCAAGATCCCTTTAGCTCCTACGAGCAGTACTTC. It is translated as CASSQDPFSSYEQYF.

Many counts were recorded for this clonotype. The chain couples TRBV6-1 to TRBJ1-6; weak D call: TRBD1 (6 bases). The CDR3 consists of 19 residues. Trimming cost V 1 base and J 9 bases, with 25 bases left between them. Germline loops: CDR1 MNHNS, CDR2 SASEGT. In DNA, the CDR3 is TGTGCCAGCAGTGAAGAAGCGCTAATTTCCAGGGGCCGGGGTTCACCCCTCCACTTT. It is translated as CASSEEALISRGRGSPLHF.